This is a list of T cell receptor beta chains from one sample in a study of shared clonotypes between healthy human individuals. Here immunoSEQ multiplex PCR was the method, and the copy in TCRdb shows in-frame clones only, minus some. The sample holds about 820,000 clones, 80% to 95% seen once. The sample comprised naive CD8+ T cells sorted from blood. The receptor source for this set is a man aged 30 to 45 in good health. The conserved cysteine and the conserved F or W are not part of the CDR3 here.

V gene: TRBV4-1; J gene: TRBJ2-7; CDR3 protein: ASSHTSGSSYEQY
V gene: TRBV14; J gene: TRBJ2-7; CDR3 protein: ASSQKKPDRVYEQY
V gene: TRBV9; J gene: TRBJ1-1; CDR3 protein: ASSVSGETEAF
V gene: TRBV18; J gene: TRBJ1-1; CDR3 protein: ASSPPVGRGLTEAF
V gene: TRBV2; J gene: TRBJ2-1; CDR3 protein: ASSGTSLSSNEQF
V gene: TRBV28; J gene: TRBJ2-7; CDR3 protein: ASSFGGASYEQY
V gene: TRBV11-2; J gene: TRBJ1-1; CDR3 protein: ASSPRTGSHTEAF
V gene: TRBV7-2; J gene: TRBJ2-5; CDR3 protein: ASSLGLILGGVETQY
V gene: TRBV4-1; J gene: TRBJ2-3; CDR3 protein: ASSQVRGTDTQY
V gene: TRBV2; J gene: TRBJ2-7; CDR3 protein: ASSDWSDEQY
V gene: TRBV19; J gene: TRBJ1-5; CDR3 protein: ASSLRLQGNQPQH
V gene: TRBV7-9; J gene: TRBJ1-1; CDR3 protein: ASNQGSQRAF
V gene: TRBV7-9; J gene: TRBJ2-1; CDR3 protein: ASSLVIGPLNEQF
V gene: TRBV28; J gene: TRBJ2-1; CDR3 protein: ASSSTRGPIYNEQF
V gene: TRBV7-2; J gene: TRBJ2-7; CDR3 protein: ASSDPLGLARTYEQY
V gene: TRBV11-2; J gene: TRBJ2-7; CDR3 protein: ASSRGTSGTSYEQY
V gene: TRBV25-1; J gene: TRBJ1-5; CDR3 protein: ASSATGTQPQH
V gene: TRBV27; J gene: TRBJ2-1; CDR3 protein: ASSSWGKAPSYNEQF
V gene: TRBV4-3; J gene: TRBJ2-1; CDR3 protein: ASSHGTSGSSYNEQF
V gene: TRBV7-2; J gene: TRBJ1-3; CDR3 protein: ASSLQNRAISGNTIY
V gene: TRBV5-4; J gene: TRBJ2-1; CDR3 protein: ASSLGKREVNEQF
V gene: TRBV29-1; J gene: TRBJ2-7; CDR3 protein: SIRGAYEQY
V gene: TRBV6-5; J gene: TRBJ2-3; CDR3 protein: ASSYSSTDTQY
V gene: TRBV4-2; J gene: TRBJ2-7; CDR3 protein: ASSQDWGEGSYEQY
V gene: TRBV2; J gene: TRBJ2-1; CDR3 protein: ASSDRLYNEQF
V gene: TRBV7-9; J gene: TRBJ2-5; CDR3 protein: ASSLRPGQGARVETQY
V gene: TRBV6-5; J gene: TRBJ2-1; CDR3 protein: ASSSGNEQF
V gene: TRBV28; J gene: TRBJ2-1; CDR3 protein: ASRIRFGGWASGSGNEQF
V gene: TRBV30; J gene: TRBJ2-5; CDR3 protein: AWRWREASQY
V gene: TRBV4-3; J gene: TRBJ2-3; CDR3 protein: ASSSLTGADTQY
V gene: TRBV6-6; J gene: TRBJ2-7; CDR3 protein: ASSYLRSSYEQY
V gene: TRBV19; J gene: TRBJ1-5; CDR3 protein: ASKGEGSDQPQH
V gene: TRBV25-1; J gene: TRBJ1-3; CDR3 protein: ASSEWLDPSGNTIY
V gene: TRBV18; J gene: TRBJ1-2; CDR3 protein: ASSLTGDRRNGYT
V gene: TRBV29-1; J gene: TRBJ2-7; CDR3 protein: SVVLAGDLHEQY
V gene: TRBV13; J gene: TRBJ2-2; CDR3 protein: ASSTGTGDYTGELF
V gene: TRBV10-3; J gene: TRBJ2-1; CDR3 protein: AIRSGSSYNEQF
V gene: TRBV27; J gene: TRBJ1-1; CDR3 protein: ASSLSRGNTEAF
V gene: TRBV4-1; J gene: TRBJ2-7; CDR3 protein: ASSHPDRPTYEQY
V gene: TRBV30; J gene: TRBJ2-7; CDR3 protein: AWSQAGYYEQY
V gene: TRBV29-1; J gene: TRBJ2-3; CDR3 protein: SVEVSDLSTDTQY
V gene: TRBV27; J gene: TRBJ2-3; CDR3 protein: ASNPGLTPTDTQY